A single sample is the source of the 32 T cell receptor beta chains below, sequenced in a study of T-cell reconstitution after alpha-beta-depleted transplantation in children. It was with unique molecular identifiers that the TCRbeta library was prepared. From the PCR reads, TCRdb called clonotypes with MiXCR, one entry per CDR3 protein. The sample shows 250,000 to 300,000 distinct CDR3 sequences, roughly a tenth of them seen only once. Sequenced here: PBMCs, sampled before TCRalphabeta/CD19-depleted stem cell transplant. Receptors originate from a boy less than two years old with acute myeloid leukemia, due to receive a stem cell transplant.

This clonotype was recorded a few times. The chain links TRBV6-5 to TRBJ2-7, with D possibly being TRBD1 (5 bases). This CDR3 has 15 residues. The ends were cut back, 2 bases at V and 3 bases at J, with 14 bases in the middle. CDR1 MNHEY and CDR2 SVGAGI come from the germline V gene. CDR3 DNA: TGTGCCAGCAGTTACGGCGCTACCAGGGTCTACGAGCAGTACTTC. It translates to CASSYGATRVYEQYF.

This clonotype occurred many times. CDR3 nucleotide sequence: TGTGCCACCAGTGCCCGGGCCCCTAGCACAGATACGCAGTATTTT. Amino acid sequence: CATSARAPSTDTQYF. V usage is TRBV24-1 and J usage is TRBJ2-3; D remains unclear. CDR1 is KGHDR, CDR2 SFDVKD, per germline. The CDR3 consists of 15 residues. V was shortened by 5 bases and J by 0 bases, with 11 bases between the two germline ends.

This clonotype was seen at least ten times. The rearrangement links TRBV6-2 or TRBV6-3 to TRBJ2-2; 7 bases fit TRBD1. Germline CDR1 and CDR2: MNHEY and SVGEGT. The CDR3 is made up of 13 amino acids. J lost 7 bases, V lost 6 bases, and 5 bases had no gene match. CDR3 sequence reads: CASSPTGVGELFF. The CDR3 coding sequence is TGTGCCAGCAGCCCCACAGGGGTCGGGGAGCTGTTTTTT.

This clonotype appeared many times. One end of the junction varies from germline; a read error may be responsible. The rearrangement joins TRBV29-1 to TRBJ2-1, with D uncertain. The CDR3 loop spans 8 amino acids. The germline gives CDR1 SQVTM, CDR2 ANQGSEA. The CDR3 sequence is CSVGKGPF. CDR3 bases: TGCAGCGTTGGGAAGGGCCCCTTC.

The chain joins TRBV11-2 to TRBJ2-7; D is perhaps TRBD1 or TRBD2 (5 bases each). CDR3 length equals 14 residues. Germline CDR1 and CDR2: SGHAT and FQNNGV. V was cut by 8 bases and J by 0 bases, with 14 bases left in between. The CDR3, as DNA: TGTGCCAGCCGAGGACAACGGGGCTCCTACGAGCAGTACTTC. As protein: CASRGQRGSYEQYF.

This clonotype was detected many times. For the CDR3, the DNA is TGTGCCAGCAGCCAAGACCAGGGGGGTTCACCCCTCCACTTT. This encodes CASSQDQGGSPLHF. The chain employs TRBV4-2 and TRBJ1-6; 7 bases map to TRBD1. The V gene's germline CDR1 is LGHNA and CDR2 YNFKEQ. Losses at the gene ends were 0 bases for V and 9 bases for J; bases not matched to a gene: 2. CDR3 length: 14 amino acids.

This clonotype was seen repeatedly, ten times or more. The chain combines TRBV29-1 with TRBJ2-5; TRBD2 aligns across 7 bases. CDR1 is SQVTM, CDR2 ANQGSEA, per germline. V lost 4 bases to trimming and J lost 4 bases; unmatched junction nucleotides: 15. The CDR3 spans 16 residues. The CDR3 coding sequence is TGCAGCGTTGGGTTTGCCGGGGGGATACCGTCAGAGACCCAGTACTTC. The encoded protein is CSVGFAGGIPSETQYF.

This chain links TRBV20-1 with TRBJ2-1, with 13 bases fitting TRBD2. Unmatched junction bases numbered 6, after V lost 5 bases and J lost 2 bases. CDR1 is DFQATT, CDR2 SNEGSKA, per germline (reference sequence). CDR3 length: 16 amino acids. DNA for the CDR3: TGCAGTGCTTCCCGGACTAGCGGGAGTACCTACAATGAGCAGTTCTTC. Protein product: CSASRTSGSTYNEQFF.

There are many counts of this clonotype. The genes are TRBV12-3 or TRBV12-4 and TRBJ2-3; D gene ambiguous. The CDR3 is made up of 13 amino acids. V dropped 7 bases and J dropped 4 bases, with 12 bases sitting between them. CDR3 sequence: CASISPASDTQYF. The CDR3 bases are TGTGCCAGCATCTCCCCCGCGTCAGATACGCAGTATTTT.

The chain combines TRBV9 with TRBJ1-1; D gene uncertain. Germline V gene lookup returns CDR1 SGDLS and CDR2 YYNGEE. The CDR3 consists of 13 residues. Deletions cut 2 bases from V and 6 bases from J, with 11 bases between. CDR3 in DNA: TGTGCCAGCAGCGTCCTCGACGAACCTGAAGCTTTCTTT. Protein sequence: CASSVLDEPEAFF.

The chain employs TRBV6-5 and TRBJ2-5; D gene unclear. The CDR3 totals 13 residues. In germline, CDR1 is MNHEY, CDR2 SVGAGI. Trimming cost V 2 bases and J 3 bases, with 7 bases left between them. CDR3 nucleotides: TGTGCCAGCAGTTACGGGCAGGAAGAGACCCAGTACTTC. Translating gives CASSYGQEETQYF.

The CDR3 DNA is TGTGCCAGCAGCTCCTCTAGCGGGGACACAGATACGCAGTATTTT. It codes for CASSSSSGDTDTQYF. The chain links TRBV11-3 to TRBJ2-3; 9 positions agree with TRBD2. Looked up from germline, CDR1 is SGHNT and CDR2 is YENEEA. CDR3 size: 15 residues. V dropped 4 bases and J dropped 2; count of bases not matched to a gene: 4.

The table lists this clonotype with many counts. V and J are TRBV5-1 and TRBJ2-1; perhaps TRBD1 as D (6 bases). V dropped 1 base and J dropped 9 bases, with 11 bases sitting between them. The CDR3 has 13 residues. From germline, CDR1 is SGHRS and CDR2 YFSETQ. The CDR3 DNA reads as TGCGCCAGCAGCTTGAAGGGGGATTTTGAGCAGTTCTTC. This translates into CASSLKGDFEQFF.

Turning to this clonotype: One base away lies a much larger clone, so this may be a sequencing read error. The chain recombines TRBV12-3 or TRBV12-4 with TRBJ2-7; 7 positions match TRBD1. The CDR3 runs to 15 residues. The CDR3 nucleotides read TGTGCCAGCACTTTAGGGACAGTGATCTCCTACGAGCAGTACTTC. This codes for CASTLGTVISYEQYF.

This clonotype was counted at least ten times. The V call is TRBV29-1, the J call TRBJ2-3; 9 nucleotides align to TRBD1. This CDR3 spans 14 amino acids. Unmatched junction bases numbered 8, after V lost 7 bases and J lost 3 bases. CDR1 is SQVTM and CDR2 is ANQGSEA in the germline V gene. The CDR3 region has the DNA TGCAGCGGGAACAGGGGGCGTGCGACAGATACGCAGTATTTT. Translated: CSGNRGRATDTQYF.

This clonotype was picked up many times. CDR3 DNA sequence: TGTGCCGTAGGGGGGGATCTCACAGATACGCAGTATTTT. The encoded protein is CAVGGDLTDTQYF. V and J are TRBV12-3 or TRBV12-4 and TRBJ2-3; TRBD2 might be the D (7 bases). The CDR3 totals 13 residues. V gave up 11 bases and J gave up 2 bases, with 14 bases separating them.

This clonotype was detected many times. This chain links TRBV5-1 with TRBJ1-1; D gene ambiguous. There are 13 residues in the CDR3. CDR1 and CDR2 (germline): SGHRS, YFSETQ. V was pared by 4 bases and J by 1 base, with 8 bases between. CDR3 residues: CASSVRWNTEAFF. In DNA, the CDR3 is TGCGCCAGCAGCGTTAGGTGGAACACTGAAGCTTTCTTT.

This clonotype was observed at least ten times. The chain employs TRBV28 and TRBJ2-2, with 7 bases lining up with TRBD1. Germline CDR1 reads MDHEN; CDR2 reads SYDVKM. CDR3 length equals 17 residues. V trimming: 0 bases; J trimming: 0 bases; junction bases outside the gene matches: 4. CDR3 DNA: TGTGCCAGCAGTTTATGGCCTACAGGGGCGAACACCGGGGAGCTGTTTTTT. Its translation is CASSLWPTGANTGELFF.

This clonotype was observed at least ten times. The chain carries TRBV12-3 or TRBV12-4 and TRBJ2-2; D gene uncertain. The CDR3 loop spans 16 amino acids. V was pared by 3 bases and J by 3 bases, with 14 bases between. CDR3 amino acids: CASSFSNSQHTGELFF. The CDR3 coding sequence is TGTGCCAGCAGTTTTAGTAACAGCCAACACACCGGGGAGCTGTTTTTT.

This clonotype was counted many times. The V call is TRBV29-1, the J call TRBJ1-1, with 8 nucleotides matching TRBD1. The germline V gene has CDR1 SQVTM and CDR2 ANQGSEA. The CDR3 covers 14 residues. The J segment lost 5 bases and the V segment lost 4 bases, leaving 9 bases of the junction unmatched. The CDR3: CSVVGRTGPTEAFF. The CDR3 DNA follows: TGCAGCGTTGTTGGTCGGACAGGGCCAACTGAAGCTTTCTTT.

There are many counts of this clonotype. The chain recombines TRBV6-5 with TRBJ2-7; either TRBD1 or TRBD2 may supply D (5 bases each). V was pared by 4 bases and J by 2 bases, with 18 bases between. There are 16 residues in the CDR3. Germline V lookup: CDR1 MNHEY, CDR2 SVGAGI. The CDR3, as DNA: TGTGCCAGCAGTTCAAGCTGGGGGATTGTCGCCTACGAGCAGTACTTC. This gives the protein CASSSSWGIVAYEQYF.

This clonotype showed up many times. The chain employs TRBV7-2 and TRBJ2-3; 14 bases match TRBD2. J was trimmed by 4 bases and V by 5 bases; bases with no gene match: 8. This CDR3 has 17 residues. Germline V gives CDR1 SGHTA, CDR2 FQGNSA. The CDR3 loop is CASSTGLAGVTADTQYF. Written as DNA, the CDR3 is TGTGCCAGCAGCACGGGACTAGCGGGAGTTACCGCAGATACGCAGTATTTT.

This chain joins TRBV6-2 or TRBV6-3 and TRBJ2-1; D may be TRBD1 (5 bases). Germline-derived CDR1 and CDR2 are MNHEY and SVGEGT. The CDR3 covers 16 residues. V was trimmed by 0 bases and J by 4 bases, leaving 13 bases between them. CDR3 bases: TGTGCCAGCAGTTACTCGACAGCTAGTCCTTACAATGAGCAGTTCTTC. This sequence encodes CASSYSTASPYNEQFF.

With regard to this clonotype: A much larger clone sits a single nucleotide away, making a read error possible. The V and J genes are TRBV6-5 and TRBJ1-2, with D possibly TRBD1 on 5 matching bases. Germline assignment: CDR1 MNHEY and CDR2 SVGAGI. V lost 8 bases to trimming and J lost 7 bases, with 14 bases between them. The CDR3 is 12 amino acids. The CDR3: CASGCGRGGYTF. In nucleotides, the CDR3 is TGTGCCAGCGGTTGCGGAAGGGGTGGCTACACCTTC.

There are many counts of this clonotype. V is TRBV6-4 and J is TRBJ2-3; D is undetermined. Germline lookup yields CDR1 MRHNA and CDR2 SNTAGT. Trimming stripped 4 bases from V and 4 bases from J, with 15 bases between. The CDR3 consists of 15 residues. The CDR3 loop reads CASSAVPGGADTQYF. The CDR3 region has the DNA TGTGCCAGCAGTGCGGTACCTGGCGGCGCAGATACGCAGTATTTT.

The chain combines TRBV6-1 with TRBJ2-1, with 7 bases matching TRBD2. The CDR3 spans 14 residues. CDR1 is MNHNS and CDR2 is SASEGT in the germline V gene. The V and J ends lost 5 bases and 3 bases, in that order; junction bases with no gene match: 4. The CDR3 region has the DNA TGTGCCAGCAGTAGTAGCGGGCACTACAATGAGCAGTTCTTC. This translates into CASSSSGHYNEQFF.

This clonotype has at least ten counts. The genes are TRBV12-3 or TRBV12-4 and TRBJ2-1; D remains unclear. This CDR3 region has 15 residues. Between the trimmed V and J ends, which lost 5 bases and 1 base, there was a span of 12 bases. In DNA form, the CDR3 reads TGTGCCAGCAGTGTGGGCTCCACTTCCTACAATGAGCAGTTCTTC. This encodes CASSVGSTSYNEQFF.

The chain has TRBV7-8 and TRBJ2-7; 13 bases match TRBD2. Germline V lookup: CDR1 SGHVS, CDR2 FQNEAQ. Trimming removed 4 bases from V and 4 bases from J; junction bases left unmatched: 7. The CDR3 has 16 residues. The CDR3 sequence: CASSYATSGGDYEQYF. CDR3 bases: TGTGCCAGCAGCTACGCAACTAGCGGGGGGGATTACGAGCAGTACTTC.

There are many counts of this clonotype. V gene TRBV5-1 combines with J gene TRBJ2-1; 7 bases fit TRBD2. The germline V gene has CDR1 SGHRS and CDR2 YFSETQ. Germline trimming cut 0 bases from V and 1 base from J; bases unmatched to any gene: 4. The CDR3 runs 16 residues. CDR3 bases: TGCGCCAGCAGCTTGGGACTAGCTGAATCCTACAATGAGCAGTTCTTC. Residues: CASSLGLAESYNEQFF.

This clonotype was seen many times. This chain links TRBV5-1 with TRBJ2-3; no clear D. This CDR3 has 15 amino acids. Germline V gives CDR1 SGHRS, CDR2 YFSETQ. Deletions cut 0 bases from V and 2 bases from J, with 10 bases between. The CDR3 region has the DNA TGCGCCAGCAGCTTGGACGCCACGTTCACAGATACGCAGTATTTT. The encoded protein is CASSLDATFTDTQYF. Based on the CDR3 plus reference TRBV5-1 and TRBJ2-3, the full variable domain is KAGVTQTPRYLIKTRGQQVTLSCSPISGHRSVSWYQQTPGQGLQFLFEYFSETQRNKGNFPGRFSGRQFSNSRSEMNVSTLELGDSALYLCASSLDATFTDTQYFGPGTRLTVL.

There are many counts of this clonotype. The chain combines TRBV7-3 with TRBJ1-6; D not certain. V lost 1 base and J lost 7, with 23 bases in between. The CDR3 extends over 19 amino acids. Per germline, CDR1 SGHTA and CDR2 FQGTGA. In DNA form, the CDR3 reads TGTGCCAGCAGCTTAAGCCCGCCGGGAATAGCGGGGAGGAATTCACCCCTCCACTTT. It specifies CASSLSPPGIAGRNSPLHF.

This clonotype was observed a few times. The chain is built from TRBV9 and TRBJ2-6; D gene uncertain. Germline CDR1 is SGDLS and CDR2 is YYNGEE. Trimming shortened V by 0 bases and J by 0 bases, and 10 bases separated the two germline ends. This CDR3 contains 17 residues. CDR3 in amino acids: CASSVVGSFSGANVLTF. DNA of the CDR3: TGTGCCAGCAGCGTAGTGGGCAGCTTCTCTGGGGCCAACGTCCTGACTTTC.